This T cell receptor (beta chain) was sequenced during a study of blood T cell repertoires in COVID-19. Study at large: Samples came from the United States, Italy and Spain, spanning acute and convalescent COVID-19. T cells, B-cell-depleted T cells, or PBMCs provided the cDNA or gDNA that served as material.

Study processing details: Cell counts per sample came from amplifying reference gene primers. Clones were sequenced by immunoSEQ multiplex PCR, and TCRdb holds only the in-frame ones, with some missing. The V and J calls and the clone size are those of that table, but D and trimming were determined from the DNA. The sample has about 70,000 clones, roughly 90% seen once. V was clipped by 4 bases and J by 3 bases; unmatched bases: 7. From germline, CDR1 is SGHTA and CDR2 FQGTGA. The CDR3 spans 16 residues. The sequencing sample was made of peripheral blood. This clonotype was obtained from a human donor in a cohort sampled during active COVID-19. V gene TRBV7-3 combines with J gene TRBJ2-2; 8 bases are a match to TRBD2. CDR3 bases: TGTGCCAGCAGCTCACCGGGAGGGAGGGACACCGGGGAGCTGTTTTTT. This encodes CASSSPGGRDTGELFF.